The clone carrying this TCR beta chain appeared many times. Its antigen remains unidentified. This sample was included in a study of early T cells in non-severe SARS-CoV-2 infection. Across the study: Unsorted whole-blood RNA was sequenced in bulk, leaving chains unpaired.

Study conclusions and caveats: Missing private and CD4 specificities, VDJdb matching favored anti-spike CD8 responses.

Unique molecular identifier tags were affixed to discrete cDNA molecules. TCRdb re-called the 5' RACE reads with MiXCR, one entry per CDR3 protein. The sample lists 70,000 to 95,000 distinct CDR3 sequences, around 15% occurring once. The V gene's germline CDR1 is SQVTM and CDR2 ANQGSEA. CDR3 length: 13 amino acids. V dropped 5 bases and J dropped 1 base, with 11 bases sitting between them. Sequencing used whole blood. The chain employs TRBV29-1 and TRBJ1-1; D is unclear. The clonotype comes from an adult who was a healthcare worker with PCR-confirmed SARS-CoV-2 infection or an uninfected control (not recorded which). The CDR3 sequence is CSVRRSTNTEAFF. The CDR3 nucleotides are TGCAGCGTTCGGAGGTCTACGAACACTGAAGCTTTCTTT.